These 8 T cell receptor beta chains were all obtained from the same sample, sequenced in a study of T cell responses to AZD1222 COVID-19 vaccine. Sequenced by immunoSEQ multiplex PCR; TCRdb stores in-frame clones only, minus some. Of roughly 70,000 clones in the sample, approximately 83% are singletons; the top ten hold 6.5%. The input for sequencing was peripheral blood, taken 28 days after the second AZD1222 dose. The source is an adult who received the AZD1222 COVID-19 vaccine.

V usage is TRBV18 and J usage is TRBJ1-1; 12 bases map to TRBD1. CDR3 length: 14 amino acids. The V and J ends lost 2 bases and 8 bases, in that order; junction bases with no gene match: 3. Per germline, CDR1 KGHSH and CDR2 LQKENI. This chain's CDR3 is CASSPGTGGVEAFF. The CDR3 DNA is TGTGCCAGCTCACCAGGGACAGGGGGCGTGGAAGCTTTCTTT.

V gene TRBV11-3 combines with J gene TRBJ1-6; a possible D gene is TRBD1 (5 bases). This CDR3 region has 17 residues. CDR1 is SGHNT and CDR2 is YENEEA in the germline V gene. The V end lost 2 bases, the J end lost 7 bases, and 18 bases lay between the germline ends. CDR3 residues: CASSLSGAPWANSPLHF. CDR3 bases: TGTGCCAGCAGCTTATCTGGGGCCCCGTGGGCAAATTCACCCCTCCACTTT.

CDR3 amino acids: CASSFGRETNYGYTF. DNA of the CDR3: TGTGCCAGTAGTTTCGGCAGGGAAACTAACTATGGCTACACCTTC. The V and J genes are TRBV19 and TRBJ1-2, with D maybe TRBD1 (5 bases). CDR1 and CDR2 from the germline V gene are LNHDA and SQIVND (reference sequence). This CDR3 region has 15 residues. Deletions cut 5 bases from V and 0 bases from J, with 13 bases between.

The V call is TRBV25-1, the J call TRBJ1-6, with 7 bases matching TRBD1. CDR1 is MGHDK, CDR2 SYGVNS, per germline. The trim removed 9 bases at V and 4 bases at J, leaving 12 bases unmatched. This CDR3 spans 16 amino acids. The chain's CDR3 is CASSVGLQGYNSPLHF. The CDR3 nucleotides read TGTGCCAGTAGCGTAGGATTACAGGGGTATAATTCACCCCTCCACTTT.

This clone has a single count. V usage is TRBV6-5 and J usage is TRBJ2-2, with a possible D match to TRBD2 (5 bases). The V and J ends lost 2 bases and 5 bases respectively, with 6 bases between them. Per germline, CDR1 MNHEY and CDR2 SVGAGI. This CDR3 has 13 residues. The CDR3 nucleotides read TGTGCCAGCAGTTACGCGGGTACCGGGGAGCTGTTTTTT. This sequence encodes CASSYAGTGELFF.

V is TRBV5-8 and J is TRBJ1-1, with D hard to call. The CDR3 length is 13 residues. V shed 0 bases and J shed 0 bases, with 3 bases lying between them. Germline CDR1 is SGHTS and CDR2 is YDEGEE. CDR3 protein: CASSLVLNTEAFF. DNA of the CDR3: TGTGCCAGCAGCTTGGTTCTGAACACTGAAGCTTTCTTT.

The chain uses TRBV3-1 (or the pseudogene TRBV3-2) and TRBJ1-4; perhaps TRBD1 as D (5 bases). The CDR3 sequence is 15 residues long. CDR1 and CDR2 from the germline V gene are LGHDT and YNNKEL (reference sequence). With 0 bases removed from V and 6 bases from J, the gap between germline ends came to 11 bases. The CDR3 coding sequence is TGTGCCAGCAGCCAAGATCAGGGCATGGATGAAAAACTGTTTTTT. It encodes CASSQDQGMDEKLFF.

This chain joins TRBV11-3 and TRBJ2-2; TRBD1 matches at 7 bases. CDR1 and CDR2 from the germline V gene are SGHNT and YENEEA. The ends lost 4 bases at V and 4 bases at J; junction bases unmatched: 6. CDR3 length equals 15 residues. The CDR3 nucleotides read TGTGCCAGCAGCTCCCCCCGGGACAGCACCGGGGAGCTGTTTTTT. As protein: CASSSPRDSTGELFF.